This T cell receptor beta chain was recorded in a study of identical twins. Each donor was a healthy Caucasian. CDR1 is MNHEY and CDR2 is SMNVEV in the germline V gene (reference sequence). The CDR3 consists of 13 residues. V was cut by 4 bases and J by 5 bases, with 11 bases left in between. TCRdb re-called the 5' RACE reads through MiXCR, storing one row per CDR3 protein. The table records 200,000 to 300,000 distinct CDR3 sequences, 10% to 13% of them present only once. Only a few counts were recorded for this clonotype. Antigen: not known. General observations from the study: The presence of invariant MAIT and iNKT cells could partly confound analyses of zero-insertion sequences.

The source material was memory T cells sorted from blood. The chain combines TRBV27 with TRBJ1-2; a weak D match, TRBD1 (5 bases). This sequence originates from a man in his fifties in good health. The CDR3 spells CASSSQAGYGYTF. In DNA, the CDR3 is TGTGCCAGCAGTTCACAGGCTGGGTATGGCTACACCTTC.